Listed here is a single T cell receptor (beta chain). Reverse transcription of about 0.45 to 1 ug RNA was performed with random hexamers. TCRdb reprocessed the immunoSEQ multiplex PCR reads via MiXCR and lists one record per CDR3 protein. The repertoire has some 99,000 distinct CDR3 sequences, 95% to 98% of them found once; the top ten carry 0.09% to 0.1%. This record belongs to a study of CD8 T cells in Susac syndrome. The germline V and J ends were trimmed by 3 bases and 6 bases, with 14 bases remaining between them. Germline V CDR1 and CDR2: SGHTA, FQGTGA. The CDR3 extends over 15 amino acids. CD8+ and CD4+ T cells from blood underwent TCR beta sequencing. Negative isolation was applied to CD8+ and CD4+ T cells, and FACS enrichment was applied to TEMRA cells.

The chain combines TRBV7-3 with TRBJ2-2; tentative D call: TRBD1 (6 bases). Sequencing was done on a sample of CD4+ T cells from PBMCs. The clonotype originates from a human donor in good health. For the CDR3, the DNA is TGTGCCAGCAGCTTTCAGGGGTCCATCCCCGGGGAGCTGTTTTTT. Residues: CASSFQGSIPGELFF. Full variable domain (rest looked up from reference TRBV7-3 and TRBJ2-2): GAGVSQTPSNKVTEKGKYVELRCDPISGHTALYWYRQSLGQGPEFLIYFQGTGAADDSGLPNDRFFAVRPEGSVSTLKIQRTERGDSAVYLCASSFQGSIPGELFFGEGSRLTVL.